A single sample is the source of the 13 T cell receptor beta chains below, sequenced in a study of blood T cell repertoires in COVID-19 (dated by TCRdb to the early 2020s). Libraries were constructed by the immunoSEQ multiplex PCR assay. Entries here come from immuneACCESS through TCRdb and include only in-frame sequences with V and J called. Some clones fail to appear in such tables; in the studies checked, an unresolved V gene covers under half of the shortfall, and the cause of the remainder is unknown. Counted in this sample were 150,000 to 200,000 clones; about 88% of them appeared once. The ten largest clonotypes hold roughly 7% of the sample. Sequencing was performed on peripheral blood. These receptors were obtained from a woman of 80 years or more in a cohort sampled during active or convalescent COVID-19.

Only one count was recorded for this clone. This chain joins TRBV24-1 and TRBJ1-1, with TRBD1 as a possible D gene (5 bases). The CDR3 is 14 residues long. The germline gives CDR1 KGHDR, CDR2 SFDVKD. V lost 7 bases and J 6 bases, leaving 17 bases between the germline ends. CDR3 DNA sequence: TGTGCCACCAGATCCAGTCGGGGGGTATCTGAAGCTTTCTTT. Encoded protein: CATRSSRGVSEAFF.

V is TRBV28 and J is TRBJ2-1; D is unresolved. Trimming shortened V by 6 bases and J by 4 bases, and 10 bases separated the two germline ends. The CDR3 is made up of 13 amino acids. The germline V gene has CDR1 MDHEN and CDR2 SYDVKM. Written as DNA, the CDR3 is TGTGCCAGCAGGACCCTAGGTTACAATGAGCAGTTCTTC. Its protein product is CASRTLGYNEQFF. The variable domain in full, completed from reference TRBV28 and TRBJ2-1, reads DVKVTQSSRYLVKRTGEKVFLECVQDMDHENMFWYRQDPGLGLRLIYFSYDVKMKEKGDIPEGYSVSREKKERFSLILESASTNQTSMYLCASRTLGYNEQFFGPGTRLTVL.

This clone appeared a single time. The chain joins TRBV29-1 to TRBJ2-1; TRBD1 is a possible D gene (6 bases). The CDR3 runs 15 residues. The germline V gene encodes CDR1 SQVTM and CDR2 ANQGSEA. V was trimmed by 7 bases and J by 0 bases, leaving 16 bases between them. The chain's CDR3 is CSDGGGGRSYNEQFF. In nucleotides, the CDR3 is TGCAGCGATGGGGGCGGAGGCCGCTCCTACAATGAGCAGTTCTTC.

This clone was counted only a few times. The chain recombines TRBV12-5 with TRBJ2-7; 7 bases fit TRBD2. V was clipped by 0 bases and J by 0 bases; unmatched bases: 2. The germline CDR1 and CDR2 sequences are LGHNT and FRNRAP. This CDR3 has 15 residues. The CDR3 coding sequence is TGTGCTAGTGGTTTGGTGGGAGGGAGCTCCTACGAGCAGTACGTC. It is translated as CASGLVGGSSYEQYV.

CDR3 in DNA: TGTGCCAGCAGTTCCACAGAGATGAACACTGAAGCTTTCTTT. It is translated as CASSSTEMNTEAFF. The chain joins TRBV6-1 to TRBJ1-1; no clear D. Trimming shortened V by 5 bases and J by 0 bases, and 10 bases separated the two germline ends. The CDR3 consists of 14 residues. Germline CDR1 reads MNHNS; CDR2 reads SASEGT.

The chain carries TRBV6-5 and TRBJ1-1; a weak D match, TRBD1 (5 bases). The CDR3 is made up of 12 amino acids. V was clipped by 7 bases and J by 11 bases, with 17 bases between them. Per the germline V gene, CDR1 is MNHEY and CDR2 is SVGAGI. CDR3 amino acids: CASMGQGQSAFF. In DNA, the CDR3 is TGTGCCAGCATGGGCCAGGGTCAATCGGCTTTCTTT.

The chain combines TRBV10-1 with TRBJ2-1; perhaps TRBD2 as D (5 bases). This CDR3 has 16 residues. Germline-derived CDR1 and CDR2 are WNHNN and SYGVQD (reference sequence). V lost 6 bases to trimming and J lost 6 bases, with 21 bases between them. CDR3 sequence (DNA): TGCGCCAGCAGCGGTTTGAGCGGAAAACTTCCCAATGAGCAGTTCTTC. Translating gives CASSGLSGKLPNEQFF.

The V call is TRBV28, the J call TRBJ1-2, with D possibly matching TRBD1 (6 bases). The CDR3 is 13 amino acids. With 6 bases removed from V and 8 bases from J, the gap between germline ends came to 16 bases. Germline-derived CDR1 and CDR2 are MDHEN and SYDVKM. In DNA, the CDR3 is TGTGCCAGCAGCGCCGGAAGGGGGTACGGCTACACCTTC. This gives the protein CASSAGRGYGYTF.

This clone appeared a few times. The chain's CDR3 is CASSGPGEETQYF. The CDR3 region has the DNA TGTGCCAGCAGCGGCCCAGGGGAAGAGACCCAGTACTTC. V gene TRBV9 combines with J gene TRBJ2-5; maybe TRBD1 (6 bases). CDR1 and CDR2 from the germline V gene are SGDLS and YYNGEE. V was pared by 3 bases and J by 3 bases, with 9 bases between. The CDR3 is 13 residues long.

V gene TRBV11-3 combines with J gene TRBJ2-3, with a possible D match to TRBD2 (5 bases). V was shortened by 5 bases and J by 6 bases, with 21 bases between the two germline ends. Per the germline V gene, CDR1 is SGHNT and CDR2 is YENEEA. The CDR3 is made up of 16 amino acids. The chain's CDR3 is CASSPIIGLRVDTQYF. CDR3 nucleotides: TGTGCCAGCAGCCCTATTATTGGGCTGCGGGTGGATACGCAGTATTTT.

CDR3 residues: CSVGQGLGNQPQHF. DNA of the CDR3: TGCAGCGTAGGACAGGGGCTTGGCAATCAGCCCCAGCATTTT. The chain carries TRBV29-1 and TRBJ1-5; 9 positions match TRBD1. The CDR3 runs to 14 residues. From germline, CDR1 is SQVTM and CDR2 ANQGSEA. Losses at the gene ends were 6 bases for V and 2 bases for J; bases not matched to a gene: 5.

The chain links TRBV5-4 to TRBJ1-6; D not resolved. The ends were cut back, 2 bases at V and 5 bases at J, with 11 bases in the middle. The germline V gene encodes CDR1 SGHNT and CDR2 YYREEE (reference sequence). This CDR3 is 15 amino acids long. The CDR3 region has the DNA TGTGCCAGCAGCTTTATTGCAGGCAATAATTCACCCCTCCACTTT. Its translation: CASSFIAGNNSPLHF.

The rearrangement joins TRBV6-5 to TRBJ2-3, with 8 bases fitting TRBD2. Looked up from germline, CDR1 is MNHEY and CDR2 is SVGAGI. V shed 5 bases, J shed 1 base, and the junction held 5 bases outside the gene matches. This CDR3 comprises 15 residues. For the CDR3, the DNA is TGTGCCAGCAGTCACAGGACTAGCCGCACAGATACGCAGTATTTT. It translates to CASSHRTSRTDTQYF.